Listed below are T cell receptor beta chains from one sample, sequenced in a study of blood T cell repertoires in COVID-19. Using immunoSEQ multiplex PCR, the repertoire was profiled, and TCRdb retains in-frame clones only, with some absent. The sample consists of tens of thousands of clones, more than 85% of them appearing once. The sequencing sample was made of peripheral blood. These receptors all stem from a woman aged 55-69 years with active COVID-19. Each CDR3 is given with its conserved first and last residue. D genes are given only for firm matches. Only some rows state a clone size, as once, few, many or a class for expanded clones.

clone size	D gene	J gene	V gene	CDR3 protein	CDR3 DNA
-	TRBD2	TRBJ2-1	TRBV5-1	CASSTGGTGAYNEQFF	TGCGCCAGCAGCACGGGGGGGACCGGAGCCTACAATGAGCAGTTCTTC
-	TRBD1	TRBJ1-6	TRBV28	CASSFGTGRNSPLHF	TGTGCCAGCAGTTTTGGGACAGGACGTAATTCACCCCTCCACTTT
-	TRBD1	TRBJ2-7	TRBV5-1	CASSYRTGPDPPYEQYF	TGCGCCAGCAGCTACCGGACAGGGCCTGATCCACCCTACGAGCAGTACTTC
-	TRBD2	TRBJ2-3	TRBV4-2	CASSQGTSGLGASSTDTQYF	TGTGCCAGCAGCCAAGGAACTAGCGGTCTTGGGGCTTCTAGCACAGATACGCAGTATTTT
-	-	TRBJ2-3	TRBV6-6	CASTSYTDTQYF	TGTGCCAGCACCTCTTACACAGATACGCAGTATTTT
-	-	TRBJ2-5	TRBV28	CASSPLGHEETQYF	TGTGCCAGCAGTCCTCTGGGGCATGAAGAGACCCAGTACTTC
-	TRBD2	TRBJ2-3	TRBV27	CASSSLAGPEDTQYF	TGTGCCAGCAGTTCACTAGCGGGGCCGGAGGATACGCAGTATTTT
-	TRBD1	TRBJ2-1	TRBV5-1	CASSHGQGERNEQFF	TGCGCCAGCAGCCATGGACAGGGGGAAAGGAATGAGCAGTTCTTC
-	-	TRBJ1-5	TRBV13	CASSLRGGGISNQPQHF	TGTGCCAGCAGCTTAAGGGGAGGGGGTATCAGCAATCAGCCCCAGCATTTT
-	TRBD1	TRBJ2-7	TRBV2	CASQRDRGGEQYF	TGTGCCAGCCAGAGGGACAGGGGAGGCGAGCAGTACTTC
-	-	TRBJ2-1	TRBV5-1	CASSSRLSGFSEQFF	TGCGCCAGCAGCTCCCGACTCAGCGGGTTCAGTGAGCAGTTCTTC
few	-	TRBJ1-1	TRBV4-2	CASSHGGAEAFF	TGTGCCAGCAGCCACGGAGGGGCTGAAGCTTTCTTT
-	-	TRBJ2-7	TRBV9	CASSRDTNYEQYF	TGTGCCAGCAGCCGGGACACCAACTACGAGCAGTACTTC
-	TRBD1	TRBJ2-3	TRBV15	CATSKRQGGSTDTQYF	TGTGCCACCAGCAAGCGACAGGGGGGATCCACAGATACGCAGTATTTT
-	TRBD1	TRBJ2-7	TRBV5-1	CASSPDRGVYEQYF	TGCGCCAGCAGCCCGGACAGGGGGGTGTACGAGCAGTACTTC
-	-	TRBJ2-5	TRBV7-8	CASSLYGVGGGETQYF	TGTGCCAGCAGCTTATATGGAGTCGGTGGGGGGGAGACCCAGTACTTC
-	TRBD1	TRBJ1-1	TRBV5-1	CASRARTGSRTEAFF	TGCGCCAGCAGGGCGAGGACAGGGTCGAGGACTGAAGCTTTCTTT
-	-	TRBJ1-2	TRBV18	CASSPRSESRGYGYTF	TGTGCCAGCTCACCAAGAAGCGAGTCCAGGGGCTATGGCTACACCTTC
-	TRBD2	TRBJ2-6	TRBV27	CASRFIAGGVSGANVLTF	TGTGCCAGCAGGTTTATAGCGGGAGGCGTCTCTGGGGCCAACGTCCTGACTTTC
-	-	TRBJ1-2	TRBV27	CASSYGQAGVGYGYTF	TGTGCCAGCAGTTATGGGCAGGCGGGCGTAGGCTATGGCTACACCTTC
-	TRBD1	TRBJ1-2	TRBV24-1	CATSDPGTEYGYTF	TGTGCCACCAGTGACCCCGGGACAGAGTATGGCTACACCTTC
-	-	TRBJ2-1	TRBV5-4	CASSLVTLSGGQFF	TGTGCCAGCAGCTTGGTGACTTTGTCTGGAGGGCAGTTCTTC
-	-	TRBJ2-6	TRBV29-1	CSVVQGTNVLTF	TGCAGCGTTGTGCAGGGGACCAACGTCCTGACTTTC
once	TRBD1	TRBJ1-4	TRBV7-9	CASSLAGQVVNEKLFF	TGTGCCAGCAGCTTAGCGGGACAGGTCGTTAATGAAAAACTGTTTTTT
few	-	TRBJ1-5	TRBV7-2	CASSLALAGNQPQHF	TGTGCCAGCAGCTTAGCGCTTGCAGGGAATCAGCCCCAGCATTTT
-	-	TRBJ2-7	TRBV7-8	CASSLAEVYEQYF	TGTGCCAGCAGCTTAGCGGAGGTTTACGAGCAGTACTTC
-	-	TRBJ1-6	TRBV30	CAWSVYAGDSPLHF	TGTGCCTGGAGTGTATATGCAGGGGATTCACCCCTCCACTTT
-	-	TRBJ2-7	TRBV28	CASSSVFRGLFSYEQYF	TGTGCCAGCAGTTCGGTTTTTCGCGGGCTTTTCTCCTACGAGCAGTACTTC
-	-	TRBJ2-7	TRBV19	CASSMGSGLEQYF	TGTGCCAGTAGTATGGGGAGTGGTTTAGAGCAGTACTTC
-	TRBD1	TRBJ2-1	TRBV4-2	CASSRQPTGTEYNEQFF	TGTGCCAGCAGCCGACAACCTACCGGGACAGAATACAATGAGCAGTTCTTC
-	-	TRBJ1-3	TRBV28	CASTTMGGGSGNTIYF	TGTGCCAGCACGACCATGGGGGGAGGGTCTGGAAACACCATATATTTT
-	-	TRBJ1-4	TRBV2	CASSRPRDQQANEKLFF	TGTGCCAGCAGTCGACCCCGGGATCAGCAAGCTAATGAAAAACTGTTTTTT
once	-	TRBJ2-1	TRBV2	CASNPTGFSDNEQFF	TGTGCCAGCAACCCAACAGGGTTTAGCGACAATGAGCAGTTCTTC
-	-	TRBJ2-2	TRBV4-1	CASSQRQQGGELFF	TGCGCCAGCAGCCAAAGACAGCAAGGCGGGGAGCTGTTTTTT
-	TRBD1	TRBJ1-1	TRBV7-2	CASRSQGARNTEAFF	TGTGCCAGCAGATCACAGGGGGCCCGGAACACTGAAGCTTTCTTT
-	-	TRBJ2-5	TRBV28	CASSADRARTQYF	TGTGCCAGCAGTGCGGACAGAGCGCGGACCCAGTACTTC
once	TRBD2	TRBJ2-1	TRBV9	CASSFPPGTSGHNEQFF	TGTGCCAGCAGCTTTCCCCCCGGGACTAGCGGCCACAATGAGCAGTTCTTC
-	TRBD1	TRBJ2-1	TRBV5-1	CASSWGTGRGNEQFF	TGCGCCAGCAGCTGGGGGACAGGCAGGGGGAATGAGCAGTTCTTC
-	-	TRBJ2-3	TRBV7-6	CASSLGPALDTQYF	TGTGCCAGCAGCTTAGGCCCCGCGTTAGATACGCAGTATTTT
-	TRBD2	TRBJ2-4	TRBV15	CAARLAHYKNIQYF	TGTGCCGCCCGACTAGCGCATTACAAAAACATTCAGTACTTC